The next 10 T cell receptor beta chains were all read from a single sample in a study of regulatory T cells in long-lasting Graves disease (dated by TCRdb to the early 2020s). What the time point label conveys for this sample: newly diagnosed GD, antithyroid drugs for less than 3 months. For both TCR sequencing and RNA sequencing, RNA was extracted from PBMCs using TRIzol. Preparation of the library involved multiplex PCR. TCRdb records Illumina HiSeq 4000 as the sequencer. iRepertoire HTBI primers and Arm-PCR amplification of CDR3 regions were used to construct TCR beta libraries. Clones were called with MiXCR by TCRdb after fastp trimmed the public reads at Q25, and only in-frame beta chains were retained. Rows are unified per CDR3 protein, each entry keeping the most common DNA and genes. The sample yields approximately 540,000 distinct CDR3 sequences; around 13% were counted once. 7.5% to 9% of the sample is in the top ten clones.

These data are also associated with another study on T cells in Graves' hyperthyroidism and ophthalmopathy.

Sequences were derived from peripheral blood mononuclear cells (PBMCs), sampled at new diagnosis, from a patient treated with antithyroid drugs. All receptors derive from a woman between 25 and 40 years old with Graves disease. Donor details come from another sample of the same person, matched by shared clones.

The chain uses TRBV20-1 and TRBJ2-7; D perhaps matches TRBD2 (6 bases). Germline CDR1 is DFQATT and CDR2 is SNEGSKA (reference sequence). Trimming shortened V by 3 bases and J by 0 bases, and 9 bases separated the two germline ends. The CDR3 has 13 residues. In nucleotides, the CDR3 is TGCAGTGCTAGGGGGCGGGACTCCTACGAGCAGTACTTC. Amino acids: CSARGRDSYEQYF.

This clonotype was picked up many times. The chain links TRBV24-1 to TRBJ2-7; 7 bases are a match to TRBD2. Germline assignment: CDR1 KGHDR and CDR2 SFDVKD. This CDR3 has 16 residues. V shed 3 bases and J 2 bases; nucleotides not matched to a gene: 9. CDR3 sequence reads: CATSDGSAGRPYEQYF. Here the CDR3 DNA reads TGTGCCACCAGTGATGGATCAGCGGGGCGACCCTACGAGCAGTACTTC.

Here the CDR3 reads CASRATGQLLLGYTF. CDR3 DNA sequence: TGTGCCAGTAGGGCGACGGGACAGCTACTCTTGGGCTACACCTTC. J is TRBJ1-2 and V is TRBV19; 7 nucleotides align to TRBD1. V lost 6 bases, J lost 8 bases, and 15 bases stayed unmatched. This CDR3 is built from 15 residues. The germline V gene encodes CDR1 LNHDA and CDR2 SQIVND (reference sequence).

Points on this clonotype: The CDR3 does not close with the conserved phenylalanine or tryptophan, likely indicating a read error. This chain joins TRBV24-1 and TRBJ1-1; TRBD1 aligns across 10 bases. With V trimmed by 7 bases and J by 5 bases, 3 bases remained unmatched. CDR3 length: 13 amino acids. Germline CDR1 KGHDR, CDR2 SFDVKD. The CDR3 DNA is TGTGCCACCAGGGGACAGGGGCGGACTGAAGCTTTCCTT. The encoded protein is CATRGQGRTEAFL.

This clonotype was counted ten times or more. V is TRBV27 and J is TRBJ2-1; D ambiguous. The CDR3 runs to 15 residues. Germline CDR1 reads MNHEY; CDR2 reads SMNVEV (reference sequence). V lost 2 bases, J lost 11 bases, and 19 bases lay in between. CDR3 amino acids: CASSLGLISGGQQFF. CDR3 nucleotide sequence: TGTGCCAGCAGTTTAGGTCTTATCTCCGGCGGCCAGCAGTTCTTC.

At least ten counts were recorded for this clonotype. The V and J genes are TRBV13 and TRBJ2-7; D assignment may be TRBD1 or TRBD2 (5 bases each). Trimming cost V 5 bases and J 3 bases, with 23 bases left between them. Germline CDR1 reads PRHDT; CDR2 reads FYEKMQ (reference sequence). The CDR3 is 17 amino acids. The CDR3 sequence: CASSPSTSAGTGYEQYF. The DNA for the CDR3 is TGTGCCAGCAGCCCCTCCACCTCTGCGGGTACAGGCTACGAGCAGTACTTC.

This clonotype was seen many times. The V gene is TRBV6-5, the J gene TRBJ2-2; no clear D gene. Germline CDR1 reads MNHEY; CDR2 reads SVGAGI. V lost 0 bases, J lost 5 bases, and 1 base lay in between. The CDR3 runs 12 residues. This chain's CDR3 is CASSYSTGELFF. The DNA for the CDR3 is TGTGCCAGCAGTTACTCAACCGGGGAGCTGTTTTTT.

This clonotype was seen a handful of times. V usage is TRBV27 and J usage is TRBJ2-1; D remains ambiguous. Germline V gene sequence: CDR1 MNHEY, CDR2 SMNVEV (reference sequence). The CDR3 is 17 residues long. Trimming took 2 bases from V and 0 from J, leaving 14 bases between them. Written as DNA, the CDR3 is TGTGCCAGCAGTTTAGAAGATATTCCATCCTCCTACAATGAGCAGTTCTTC. It yields the protein CASSLEDIPSSYNEQFF.

This clonotype has ten or more counts. The chain carries TRBV11-1 and TRBJ2-1; D is unresolved. Trimming took 3 bases from V and 0 from J, leaving 9 bases between them. The germline gives CDR1 SGHAT, CDR2 FQDESV (reference sequence). This CDR3 is built from 15 residues. CDR3 DNA: TGTGCCAGCAGCTTCGACATAAGCTCCTACAATGAGCAGTTCTTC. It encodes CASSFDISSYNEQFF.

This clonotype was found a few times. V and J are TRBV7-9 and TRBJ2-1, with 12 bases lining up with TRBD2. V dropped 3 bases and J dropped 3; count of bases not matched to a gene: 3. The CDR3 totals 16 residues. Germline loops: CDR1 SEHNR, CDR2 FQNEAQ (reference sequence). CDR3 protein: CASSLTSGGIYNEQFF. In nucleotides, the CDR3 is TGTGCCAGCAGCTTGACTAGCGGGGGAATCTACAATGAGCAGTTCTTC.